Following are 15 T cell receptor beta chains from one sample sequenced in a study of immune evolution from preneoplasia to lung adenocarcinoma. TCRdb keeps only in-frame clones here, not all; method: immunoSEQ multiplex PCR. The sample has 2,500 to 3,500 clones, about 83% seen once. Sequenced sample: FFPE adjacent normal lung tissue. The source is a person aged 65 to 79 with lung adenocarcinoma.

The CDR3 protein is CSAGLTDNEQFF. CDR3 sequence (DNA): TGCAGCGCCGGACTAACCGACAATGAGCAGTTCTTC. The rearrangement uses TRBV29-1 and TRBJ2-1, with D possibly TRBD2 on 6 matching bases. This CDR3 has 12 residues. V was cut by 7 bases and J by 5 bases, with 12 bases left in between. Germline V lookup: CDR1 SQVTM, CDR2 ANQGSEA.

The rearrangement uses TRBV10-3 and TRBJ1-1; D is uncertain. The V and J ends lost 4 bases and 1 base respectively, with 7 bases between them. CDR3 length: 13 amino acids. Germline CDR1 reads ENHRY; CDR2 reads SYGVKD. The CDR3 loop reads CAISGIKNTEAFF. CDR3 sequence (DNA): TGTGCCATCAGTGGGATCAAGAACACTGAAGCTTTCTTT.

This chain links TRBV4-2 with TRBJ1-1; 7 bases are a match to TRBD1. Trimming at V came to 2 bases and at J to 4 bases, leaving 7 bases not matched to a gene. This CDR3 contains 15 residues. From germline, CDR1 is LGHNA and CDR2 YNFKEQ. The CDR3 sequence: CASSQQGVGGTEAFF. The CDR3 DNA reads TGTGCCAGCAGCCAACAGGGGGTCGGTGGCACTGAAGCTTTCTTT.

This clone was detected only a few times. Additional DNA sequences in this sample encode the identical CDR3. This chain connects TRBV29-1 to TRBJ2-1; D perhaps matches TRBD2 (6 bases). Per the germline V gene, CDR1 is SQVTM and CDR2 is ANQGSEA. There are 14 residues in the CDR3. Deletions cut 6 bases from V and 0 bases from J, with 12 bases between. The CDR3, as DNA: TGCAGCGTGATACTCGGGAGCTCCTACAATGAGCAGTTCTTC. It is translated as CSVILGSSYNEQFF.

The J gene is TRBJ2-1, the V gene TRBV28; no firm D call. V was cut by 5 bases and J by 6 bases, with 11 bases left in between. The CDR3 runs 13 residues. CDR1 and CDR2 (germline): MDHEN, SYDVKM. CDR3 coding DNA: TGTGCCAGCAGTCCCCCCCATGGCAATGAGCAGTTCTTC. Residues: CASSPPHGNEQFF. The whole variable domain, remainder taken from reference TRBV28 and TRBJ2-1, is DVKVTQSSRYLVKRTGEKVFLECVQDMDHENMFWYRQDPGLGLRLIYFSYDVKMKEKGDIPEGYSVSREKKERFSLILESASTNQTSMYLCASSPPHGNEQFFGPGTRLTVL.

CDR3 coding DNA: TGCAGCGTTGAAAATACGGGGACAGGGAAGTGGGCAGATACGCAGTATTTT. Protein product: CSVENTGTGKWADTQYF. The chain links TRBV29-1 to TRBJ2-3; TRBD1 matches 9 bases. This CDR3 contains 17 residues. Per germline, CDR1 SQVTM and CDR2 ANQGSEA. V was clipped by 2 bases and J by 4 bases; unmatched bases: 13.

This chain's CDR3 is CSVGDRERGSTEAFF. CDR3 coding DNA: TGCAGCGTTGGGGACAGGGAGAGGGGTAGCACTGAAGCTTTCTTT. This chain uses TRBV29-1 with TRBJ1-1; 9 bases map to TRBD1. CDR3 size: 15 residues. The germline V gene has CDR1 SQVTM and CDR2 ANQGSEA. V lost 4 bases, J lost 4 bases, and 10 bases stayed unmatched.

This chain connects TRBV10-2 to TRBJ1-2, with no clear D. This CDR3 comprises 14 residues. Trimming removed 0 bases at V and 8 bases at J, with 13 bases between. Germline CDR1 is WSHSY and CDR2 is SAAADI. The CDR3 loop is CASSESTSTGGYTF. The CDR3 DNA reads as TGCGCCAGCAGTGAGTCTACCTCGACTGGGGGCTACACCTTC.

The V call is TRBV25-1, the J call TRBJ2-5, with TRBD1 as a possible D gene (5 bases). The length of the CDR3 is 16 residues. Per the germline V gene, CDR1 is MGHDK and CDR2 is SYGVNS. V was shortened by 2 bases and J by 3 bases, with 16 bases between the two germline ends. The CDR3, as DNA: TGTGCCAGCAGTGAAGTTTCCCCCAGGGCCAAAGAGACCCAGTACTTC. Encoded protein: CASSEVSPRAKETQYF. Using reference TRBV25-1 and TRBJ2-5 for the parts outside the CDR3, the full variable domain is EADIYQTPRYLVIGTGKKITLECSQTMGHDKMYWYQQDPGMELHLIHYSYGVNSTEKGDLSSESTVSRIRTEHFPLTLESARPSHTSQYLCASSEVSPRAKETQYFGPGTRLLVL.

The J gene is TRBJ2-3, the V gene TRBV6-5, with D tentatively TRBD1 (6 bases). This CDR3 is built from 15 residues. The V gene lost 6 bases and the J gene lost 5 bases, with 18 bases spanning the gap. The germline V gene has CDR1 MNHEY and CDR2 SVGAGI. CDR3 sequence reads: CASSKGGGFIDTQYF. For the CDR3, the DNA is TGTGCCAGCAGCAAAGGTGGGGGCTTTATAGATACGCAGTATTTT.

About this clone: One junction end disagrees with the germline gene, perhaps due to a read error. V usage is TRBV7-9 and J usage is TRBJ1-2, with D hard to call. CDR1 is SEHNR and CDR2 is FQNEAQ in the germline V gene (reference sequence). This CDR3 contains 14 residues. CDR3: CASSLESGLAGYAF. The CDR3 DNA follows: TGTGCCAGCAGCTTAGAGTCGGGCCTAGCTGGCTACGCCTTC.

The chain uses TRBV19 and TRBJ1-2; D might be TRBD1 (5 bases). The CDR3 extends over 15 amino acids. V gave up 5 bases and J gave up 4 bases, with 17 bases separating them. Germline values: CDR1 LNHDA, CDR2 SQIVND (reference sequence). CDR3 nucleotide sequence: TGTGCCAGTAGTTCGAGGACAACGGGCGTCTATGGCTACACCTTC. As protein: CASSSRTTGVYGYTF. Supplemented by reference TRBV19 and TRBJ1-2, the full variable domain reads DGGITQSPKYLFRKEGQNVTLSCEQNLNHDAMYWYRQDPGQGLRLIYYSQIVNDFQKGDIAEGYSVSREKKESFPLTVTSAQKNPTAFYLCASSSRTTGVYGYTFGSGTRLTVV.

The genes are TRBV4-1 and TRBJ1-3, with D perhaps TRBD1 (5 bases). V lost 0 bases and J 0 bases, leaving 6 bases between the germline ends. Germline V gene sequence: CDR1 MGHRA, CDR2 YSYEKL. CDR3 length: 15 amino acids. The CDR3 sequence is CASSQDDSSGNTIYF. The CDR3 DNA follows: TGCGCCAGCAGCCAAGACGACAGCTCTGGAAACACCATATATTTT.

CDR3 in DNA: TGTGCCAGCAGAACAGGGGCCAATGAGCAGTTCTTC. Protein: CASRTGANEQFF. The chain recombines TRBV27 with TRBJ2-1, with TRBD1 identical over 7 bases. CDR3 size: 12 residues. V gave up 6 bases and J gave up 6 bases; unmatched junction bases: 2. CDR1 and CDR2 from the germline V gene are MNHEY and SMNVEV (reference sequence).

V is TRBV27 and J is TRBJ2-2, with D hard to call. This CDR3 has 12 amino acids. Trimming removed 5 bases at V and 7 bases at J, with 8 bases between. CDR1 and CDR2 from the germline V gene are MNHEY and SMNVEV (reference sequence). The CDR3 is CASSQLGGELFF. CDR3 bases: TGTGCCAGCAGTCAGCTTGGCGGGGAGCTGTTTTTT.